The clone carrying this T cell receptor (beta chain) appeared a few times. Its target is not known. Prepared TCR beta cDNA libraries contained unique molecular identifiers. Approximately 500,000 cDNA molecules were obtained from 1 to 10 million T cells. TCRdb used MiXCR to reprocess the PCR reads, holding one entry per CDR3 protein. The repertoire consists of around 770,000 distinct CDR3 sequences, with just over 45% occurring once and the leading ten covering roughly 4.4%. The trim removed 7 bases at V and 2 bases at J, leaving 2 bases unmatched. The CDR3 spans 14 residues. Germline loops: CDR1 SNHLY, CDR2 FYNNEI. This specimen comes from a study of post-analysis software for immune sequencing data. Study-level points and caveats: People with multiple sclerosis had a significantly lower normalized Chao1 diversity than controls did. Higher frequency in patients than in controls was seen for roughly five TRBV segments, with TRBV5-6, TRBV5-1 and TRBV20-1 among them. The F measure placed samples prepared in the same batch into strongly shared clusters.

The clonotype comes from a girl aged 10 to 17 with multiple sclerosis. Material for sequencing was blood. The chain uses TRBV2 and TRBJ2-5, with TRBD2 matching 12 bases. The CDR3 sequence is CASTTSGRQETQYF. The CDR3 nucleotides read TGTGCCAGCACGACTAGCGGGAGACAAGAGACCCAGTACTTC.